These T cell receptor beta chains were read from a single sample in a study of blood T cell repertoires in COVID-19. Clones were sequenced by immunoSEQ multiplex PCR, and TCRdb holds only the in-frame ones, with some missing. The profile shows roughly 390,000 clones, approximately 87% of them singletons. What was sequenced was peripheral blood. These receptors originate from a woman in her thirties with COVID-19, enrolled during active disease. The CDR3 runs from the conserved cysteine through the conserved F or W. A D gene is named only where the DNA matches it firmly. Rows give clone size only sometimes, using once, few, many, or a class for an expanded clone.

CDR3 DNA: TGTGCCAGTAGTTATACCGGGACTAGCGGGTCAGATACGCAGTATTTT
CDR3 protein: CASSYTGTSGSDTQYF
V gene: TRBV19
clone size: -
J gene: TRBJ2-3
D gene: TRBD2

CDR3 DNA: TGCGCCAGCAGTGAGACAGGGAAGGCCTACAATGAGCAGTTCTTC
CDR3 protein: CASSETGKAYNEQFF
V gene: TRBV10-1
clone size: -
J gene: TRBJ2-1
D gene: -

CDR3 DNA: TGTGCCAGTAGTCCAGCGGGAGGGCCTCGAACCGGGGAGCTGTTTTTT
CDR3 protein: CASSPAGGPRTGELFF
V gene: TRBV19
clone size: -
J gene: TRBJ2-2
D gene: TRBD2

CDR3 DNA: TGTGCCAGTAGTAAATGGGCAGGTATTCAAGAGACCCAGTACTTC
CDR3 protein: CASSKWAGIQETQYF
V gene: TRBV19
clone size: -
J gene: TRBJ2-5
D gene: -

CDR3 DNA: TGTGCCAGCAGCTGGACTTCGGGACAGAACACCGGGGAGCTGTTTTTT
CDR3 protein: CASSWTSGQNTGELFF
V gene: TRBV7-2
clone size: -
J gene: TRBJ2-2
D gene: -

CDR3 DNA: TGTGCGACAGGGACAGGGAGCTACGAGCAGTACTTC
CDR3 protein: CATGTGSYEQYF
V gene: TRBV19
clone size: -
J gene: TRBJ2-7
D gene: TRBD1

CDR3 DNA: TGTGCCAGCAGCCCGCTGACAGGGGCTTATGGCTACACCTTC
CDR3 protein: CASSPLTGAYGYTF
V gene: TRBV5-8
clone size: -
J gene: TRBJ1-2
D gene: TRBD1

CDR3 DNA: TGTGCCAGCAGCCCGGCAGGGGAAACGGCAGATACGCAGTATTTT
CDR3 protein: CASSPAGETADTQYF
V gene: TRBV13
clone size: -
J gene: TRBJ2-3
D gene: -

CDR3 DNA: TGTGCCAGCAGTCACCGGGAGATGGGGATGTCCGGGGAGCTGTTTTTT
CDR3 protein: CASSHREMGMSGELFF
V gene: TRBV6-6
clone size: once
J gene: TRBJ2-2
D gene: -

CDR3 DNA: TGCGCCAGCAGCCGAAACAGGGAGGGAACTGAAGCTTTCTTT
CDR3 protein: CASSRNREGTEAFF
V gene: TRBV4-3
clone size: -
J gene: TRBJ1-1
D gene: -

CDR3 DNA: TGTGCCAGCAGCGTTACTAACTCTGGGGCCAACGTCCTGACTTTC
CDR3 protein: CASSVTNSGANVLTF
V gene: TRBV7-3
clone size: -
J gene: TRBJ2-6
D gene: -

CDR3 DNA: TGCGCCAGCAGCAAAACAGGGGTCCATGAGCAGTTCTTC
CDR3 protein: CASSKTGVHEQFF
V gene: TRBV10-1
clone size: -
J gene: TRBJ2-1
D gene: TRBD1

CDR3 DNA: TGCGCCAGCAGCGCACAGGGGCATGGCTACACCTTC
CDR3 protein: CASSAQGHGYTF
V gene: TRBV5-1
clone size: few
J gene: TRBJ1-2
D gene: TRBD1

CDR3 DNA: TGCGCCAGCAGCCAAGATGGACCTTCGGGGCTAGCGGGAGGAATAGTTACAGATACGCAGTATTTT
CDR3 protein: CASSQDGPSGLAGGIVTDTQYF
V gene: TRBV4-1
clone size: -
J gene: TRBJ2-3
D gene: TRBD2

CDR3 DNA: TGTGCCAGTAGGTCGACAGTGAGGTTTTCACCCCTCCACTTT
CDR3 protein: CASRSTVRFSPLHF
V gene: TRBV19
clone size: -
J gene: TRBJ1-6
D gene: -

CDR3 DNA: TGTGCCAGCAGCCAGGGCCGGACAGCTCTCTCCTACGAGCAGTACTTC
CDR3 protein: CASSQGRTALSYEQYF
V gene: TRBV11-3
clone size: -
J gene: TRBJ2-7
D gene: -

CDR3 DNA: TGCGCCAGCAGCCAATCCGGACAGGGGGCGAGCACAGATACGCAGTATTTT
CDR3 protein: CASSQSGQGASTDTQYF
V gene: TRBV4-1
clone size: -
J gene: TRBJ2-3
D gene: TRBD1

CDR3 DNA: TGTGCCAGCAGCTTAGGGAGGGCCTACGAGCAGTACTTC
CDR3 protein: CASSLGRAYEQYF
V gene: TRBV7-2
clone size: -
J gene: TRBJ2-7
D gene: -

CDR3 DNA: TGTGCCATCAGTGTGGCGGGAGCCTCTTCCTACGAGCAGTACTTC
CDR3 protein: CAISVAGASSYEQYF
V gene: TRBV10-3
clone size: -
J gene: TRBJ2-7
D gene: TRBD2

CDR3 DNA: TGTGCCAGCAGTTTCGCGGGAGGGCCTTTTAATGAGCAGTTCTTC
CDR3 protein: CASSFAGGPFNEQFF
V gene: TRBV27
clone size: once
J gene: TRBJ2-1
D gene: TRBD2

CDR3 DNA: TGTGCCAGCTCACCTGTCCTACGGACAGGGGACTATGGCTACACCTTC
CDR3 protein: CASSPVLRTGDYGYTF
V gene: TRBV18
clone size: -
J gene: TRBJ1-2
D gene: TRBD1

CDR3 DNA: TGTGCCAGCACCCCCGGTCTAGCGGGAGGAAGCGAGCAGTACTTC
CDR3 protein: CASTPGLAGGSEQYF
V gene: TRBV2
clone size: -
J gene: TRBJ2-7
D gene: TRBD2

CDR3 DNA: TGTGCCAGCACCCTCGCAGTTCTTGGCACAGATACGCAGTATTTT
CDR3 protein: CASTLAVLGTDTQYF
V gene: TRBV11-2
clone size: -
J gene: TRBJ2-3
D gene: -

CDR3 DNA: TGTGCCAGCAGCCCCCTGGGAGCGGGAGGCGTTGAGCAGTTCTTC
CDR3 protein: CASSPLGAGGVEQFF
V gene: TRBV3-1/TRBV3-2
clone size: -
J gene: TRBJ2-1
D gene: TRBD2

CDR3 DNA: TGTGCCAGCAGAGCGGGGCAAGAGACCCAGTACTTC
CDR3 protein: CASRAGQETQYF
V gene: TRBV2
clone size: -
J gene: TRBJ2-5
D gene: TRBD2

CDR3 DNA: TGTGCCAGTAGATTAGTTGGTAGTGAGACCCAGTACTTC
CDR3 protein: CASRLVGSETQYF
V gene: TRBV19
clone size: -
J gene: TRBJ2-5
D gene: -

CDR3 DNA: TGTGCCAGCAGCCGAGGCGGGGGAAGCACAGATACGCAGTATTTT
CDR3 protein: CASSRGGGSTDTQYF
V gene: TRBV7-3
clone size: -
J gene: TRBJ2-3
D gene: TRBD2

CDR3 DNA: TGCAGCGCGAGGGGACAGGGGATATACGAGCAGTACTTC
CDR3 protein: CSARGQGIYEQYF
V gene: TRBV29-1
clone size: -
J gene: TRBJ2-7
D gene: TRBD1

CDR3 DNA: TGTGCCTGGAGTCACTCCTACGAGCAGTACTTC
CDR3 protein: CAWSHSYEQYF
V gene: TRBV30
clone size: -
J gene: TRBJ2-7
D gene: -

CDR3 DNA: TGTGCCAGCACCGAGCGCTTAGGAAACACCATATATTTT
CDR3 protein: CASTERLGNTIYF
V gene: TRBV12-3/TRBV12-4
clone size: -
J gene: TRBJ1-3
D gene: -

CDR3 DNA: TGTGCCAGCAGTGAAGGCGGCGGGAGTGGGGTCCACGAGCAGTACTTC
CDR3 protein: CASSEGGGSGVHEQYF
V gene: TRBV6-1
clone size: -
J gene: TRBJ2-7
D gene: TRBD2

CDR3 DNA: TGTGCCAGCAGTGAAGCCGGCACAGATACGCAGTATTTT
CDR3 protein: CASSEAGTDTQYF
V gene: TRBV12-3/TRBV12-4
clone size: -
J gene: TRBJ2-3
D gene: -

CDR3 DNA: TGCAGCGTTGCGGGGAACTATGGCTACACCTTC
CDR3 protein: CSVAGNYGYTF
V gene: TRBV29-1
clone size: once
J gene: TRBJ1-2
D gene: -

CDR3 DNA: TGTGCCAGCAGCGCGGAGGGCGCAGGCACTGAAGCTTTCTTT
CDR3 protein: CASSAEGAGTEAFF
V gene: TRBV9
clone size: -
J gene: TRBJ1-1
D gene: -

CDR3 DNA: TGTGCCACCAGCAGAGGGGCAGGCCCCACCTACGAGCAGTACTTC
CDR3 protein: CATSRGAGPTYEQYF
V gene: TRBV15
clone size: -
J gene: TRBJ2-7
D gene: -

CDR3 DNA: TGTGCCAGCAGACAAAACAGGGGGCGCACCGGGGAGCTGTTTTTT
CDR3 protein: CASRQNRGRTGELFF
V gene: TRBV7-9
clone size: -
J gene: TRBJ2-2
D gene: TRBD1

CDR3 DNA: TGTGCCAGCAGTTTGGCGGACGCCGCAGGGTACAATGAGCAGTTCTTC
CDR3 protein: CASSLADAAGYNEQFF
V gene: TRBV28
clone size: -
J gene: TRBJ2-1
D gene: -

CDR3 DNA: TGTGCCAGCAGCCCGAGACTAGCTCCCTACAATGAGCAGTTCTTC
CDR3 protein: CASSPRLAPYNEQFF
V gene: TRBV9
clone size: once
J gene: TRBJ2-1
D gene: TRBD2

CDR3 DNA: TGTGCCAGTAGTATCCCAGGCCCTCGCGGCTACACCTTC
CDR3 protein: CASSIPGPRGYTF
V gene: TRBV19
clone size: -
J gene: TRBJ1-2
D gene: -

CDR3 DNA: TGTGCCAGCAGCGTAGGGGTAGCGGGAGTCTACGAGCAGTACTTC
CDR3 protein: CASSVGVAGVYEQYF
V gene: TRBV9
clone size: -
J gene: TRBJ2-7
D gene: TRBD2

CDR3 DNA: TGTGCCTGGAGATTGAGGCAGACGGATTCACCCCTCCACTTT
CDR3 protein: CAWRLRQTDSPLHF
V gene: TRBV30
clone size: -
J gene: TRBJ1-6
D gene: -

CDR3 DNA: TGTGCCAGCAGTCCCGGGCGGGCCGGTTACGAGCAGTACTTC
CDR3 protein: CASSPGRAGYEQYF
V gene: TRBV28
clone size: -
J gene: TRBJ2-7
D gene: -

CDR3 DNA: TGTGCCAGCAGTTCGACAGGGTTTTCGTCCTACGAGCAGTACTTC
CDR3 protein: CASSSTGFSSYEQYF
V gene: TRBV27
clone size: -
J gene: TRBJ2-7
D gene: TRBD1